This is a list of T cell receptor beta chains from one sample in a study of blood T cell repertoires in COVID-19. TCRdb's table, derived via immunoSEQ multiplex PCR, lists solely in-frame clones and lacks some. Among roughly 100,000 clones, around 90% were seen once, and the ten largest hold 4% to 5.5%. Sequencing was performed on peripheral blood. These TCRs come from a woman aged 50 to 60 with COVID-19, enrolled during active disease. CDR3s include the opening cysteine and the closing phenylalanine or tryptophan. Fields, in order: clone size, J gene, D gene, V gene, CDR3 DNA, CDR3 protein. The D gene is left open where the match is weak. Some rows mark clone size as missing; the rest say once, few, many or name a class of expanded clone.

>NA|TRBJ1-2|TRBD1|TRBV28
TGTGCCAGCAGCTCGGGACAGGGGGCGTGGGGCTACACCTTC
CASSSGQGAWGYTF
>NA|TRBJ2-1|TRBD2|TRBV30
TGTGCCTGGAAGGTAGCGGGGGTAGTGAATGAGCAGTTCTTC
CAWKVAGVVNEQFF
>NA|TRBJ1-2|NA|TRBV28
TGTGCCAGCAGTTCGCGGACATATGGCTACACCTTC
CASSSRTYGYTF
>NA|TRBJ1-5|TRBD1|TRBV12-3/TRBV12-4
TGTGCCAGCACACGAGGGGGCGGCCAGCCCCAGCATTTT
CASTRGGGQPQHF
>NA|TRBJ2-7|TRBD1|TRBV28
TGTGCCAGTACTCCGGGACAGTGGGTCTCCTACGAGCAGTACTTC
CASTPGQWVSYEQYF
>NA|TRBJ1-1|NA|TRBV24-1
TGTGCCACCAGTGGGTTAGGGGGAACTGAAGCTTTCTTT
CATSGLGGTEAFF
>NA|TRBJ2-3|TRBD1|TRBV2
TGTGCCAGCATCCCGGACAGGGGTGATCATACGCAGTATTTT
CASIPDRGDHTQYF
>once|TRBJ1-2|TRBD1|TRBV10-3
TGTGCCATCAGTGTCTACACCGGGACAGAATATGGCTACACCTTC
CAISVYTGTEYGYTF
>NA|TRBJ2-3|TRBD2|TRBV18
TGTGCCAGCTCACCGTGGGCGGGGGAGCACACAGATACGCAGTATTTT
CASSPWAGEHTDTQYF
>NA|TRBJ1-3|TRBD1|TRBV28
TGTGCCAGCAGTTTAGGGTCAGGGGGAAGGACTGGAAACACCATATATTTT
CASSLGSGGRTGNTIYF
>NA|TRBJ1-5|NA|TRBV28
TGTGCCAGCACCCGGTCAGGGCTGAAGGGCAATCAGCCCCAGCATTTT
CASTRSGLKGNQPQHF
>NA|TRBJ2-7|TRBD1|TRBV5-6
TGTGCCAGCAGCCTGGACAGGGTGGGCGAGCAGTACTTC
CASSLDRVGEQYF
>NA|TRBJ1-5|NA|TRBV4-1
TGCGCCAGCAGTCAGTTACAGCTTAGCAATCAGCCCCAGCATTTT
CASSQLQLSNQPQHF
>NA|TRBJ2-7|NA|TRBV10-3
TGTGCCATCAGTGAGTCCGGTTACGAGCAGTACTTC
CAISESGYEQYF
>NA|TRBJ2-5|NA|TRBV24-1
TGTGCCACCAGTGGAGGACAAGAGACCCAGTACTTC
CATSGGQETQYF
>NA|TRBJ1-6|TRBD1|TRBV25-1
TGTGCCAGCAGGGGAGTGTTAGGGACAGGGAGTGGAGCCCTCCACTTT
CASRGVLGTGSGALHF
>NA|TRBJ2-3|TRBD2|TRBV9
TGTGCCAGCAGCGTAGAGGGAGGGTGGGTAGATACGCAGTATTTT
CASSVEGGWVDTQYF